A selection of T cell receptor beta chains follows, all from one sample in a study of technical replicates of blood from a handful of donors. TCRdb's table, derived via immunoSEQ multiplex PCR, lists solely in-frame clones and lacks some. The table shows tens of thousands of clones, with approximately 97% occurring only once. The sample taken for sequencing was T cells isolated from PBMCs. These receptors originate from a human donor in good health. CDR3s include the opening cysteine and the closing phenylalanine or tryptophan. The D gene is left open where the match is weak. Clone size is given for some rows only: seen once, a few or many times, or a class if the clone is expanded.

V gene	J gene	D gene	clone size	CDR3 DNA	CDR3 protein
TRBV2	TRBJ2-7	NA	once	TGTGCCAGTACTAGTAACTACGAGCAGTACTTC	CASTSNYEQYF
TRBV7-2	TRBJ2-7	TRBD2	once	TGTGCCAGCAGCCCTCGGGAACTAGCGGGAGGGGTTAACGAGCAGTACTTC	CASSPRELAGGVNEQYF
TRBV7-9	TRBJ1-2	NA	NA	TGTGCCAGCAGCTTAGATGGGGGCGTCTATGGCTACACCTTC	CASSLDGGVYGYTF
TRBV7-3	TRBJ2-1	TRBD2	NA	TGTGCCAGCAGCTTAATCGCGGGAGAGCCTCCTTACTCCTACAATGAGCAGTTCTTC	CASSLIAGEPPYSYNEQFF
TRBV7-9	TRBJ1-3	NA	NA	TGTGCCAGCAGCTTACAGGGAGGAAACACCATATATTTT	CASSLQGGNTIYF
TRBV11-3	TRBJ2-2	NA	NA	TGTGCCAGCAGCCCCACTTCAGGGGTCTCAGGGGAGCTGTTTTTT	CASSPTSGVSGELFF
TRBV5-6	TRBJ2-5	TRBD2	NA	TGTGCCAGCAGCTCAACCGGCCCTAGCGGGATCCAGTACTTC	CASSSTGPSGIQYF
TRBV6-5	TRBJ2-3	NA	once	TGTGCCAGCACCCGGAAGGGGATTCTAGATACGCAGTATTTT	CASTRKGILDTQYF
TRBV6-5	TRBJ1-2	NA	NA	TGTGCCAGCAGTTACGGGCAGGGTTTTCGTTTGGGCTACACCTTC	CASSYGQGFRLGYTF
TRBV11-2	TRBJ2-7	NA	NA	TGTGCCAGCAGCAAAGAGCCAGGGACTCTCTACGAGCAGTACTTC	CASSKEPGTLYEQYF